One sample yielded the 6 T cell receptor beta chains listed below, sequenced in a study of monozygotic twins with inflammatory bowel disease. TCRdb re-called the 5' RACE reads, yielding one record per CDR3 amino acid sequence without DNA. The table lists approximately 400,000 distinct CDR3 sequences. The sample consisted of blood. These receptors were obtained from a human donor with ulcerative colitis or Crohn's disease, or a healthy co-twin of an affected twin (not recorded which).

The chain couples TRBV5-4 to TRBJ2-5; there is no DNA to check the TCRdb D call of TRBD2. Germline V CDR1 and CDR2: SGHNT, YYREEE (reference sequence). CDR3 size: 15 residues. The CDR3 region is CASSPGLLAGETQYF.

This chain links TRBV3-1 with TRBJ2-5; without DNA, the TCRdb call of TRBD2 cannot be checked. The germline V gene has CDR1 LGHDT and CDR2 YNNKEL (reference sequence). This CDR3 spans 13 amino acids. Here the CDR3 reads CASGLRGEQTQYF.

The chain links TRBV28 to TRBJ1-1; the D call of TRBD1 rests on TCRdb alone, since no DNA is present to check it. CDR3 length: 17 residues. Germline loops: CDR1 MDHEN, CDR2 SYDVKM. CDR3 protein: CASSSTTGRFMNTEAFF.

V usage is TRBV6-5 and J usage is TRBJ2-7; TCRdb gives TRBD1 as the D gene, but with no DNA this cannot be confirmed. The CDR3 runs 18 residues. In germline, CDR1 is MNHEY, CDR2 SVGAGI. The CDR3: CASSYGALGTGAFKEQYF.

The chain is built from TRBV7-9 and TRBJ1-1; TCRdb picks TRBD1, but there is no DNA to check that call. Germline V lookup: CDR1 SEHNR, CDR2 FQNEAQ (reference sequence). The CDR3 runs to 14 residues. The CDR3 here is CASSNEIPGTEAFF.

This chain connects TRBV4-3 to TRBJ1-1; the TCRdb D gene call, TRBD1, has no DNA to confirm it. The CDR3 has 15 residues. Germline CDR1 is LGHNA and CDR2 is YSLEER. The CDR3 reads CASSQDSGRNTEAFF.